The 14 T cell receptor beta chains listed next were all sequenced from one sample in a study of beta chain features in type 1 diabetes. Every isolated RNA sample was fully reverse transcribed, so sequencing captured expressed TCRB transcripts. The method was immunoSEQ multiplex PCR; TCRdb's version includes in-frame clones alone and lacks a portion of them. The sample carries 310,000 or so clones, roughly 8.8% recorded once. Their antigens remain unidentified. Notes on the study in general: All four CD4+ subsets from Type 1 diabetes patients carried moderately but significantly shorter TCRB CDR3s.

The sample was central memory CD4+ T cells from blood. The origin of the receptors is a man aged 25-40 years with type 1 diabetes.

The sample holds a few counts of this clone. The rearrangement links TRBV7-9 to TRBJ2-7; D remains ambiguous. V lost 1 base, J lost 2 bases, and 9 bases lay in between. The CDR3 has 14 amino acids. Germline CDR1 SEHNR, CDR2 FQNEAQ (reference sequence). The CDR3 sequence: CASSLGQAAYEQYF. The CDR3 DNA reads TGTGCCAGCAGCTTAGGGCAGGCAGCCTACGAGCAGTACTTC.

This clone came up a few times. The genes are TRBV25-1 and TRBJ1-1; no clear D gene. The V end lost 2 bases, the J end lost 10 bases, and 11 bases lay between the germline ends. The CDR3 extends over 12 amino acids. Germline lookup yields CDR1 MGHDK and CDR2 SYGVNS. CDR3 DNA sequence: TGTGCCAGCAGTGAAGGGCCCATGCCAGCTTTCTTT. This translates into CASSEGPMPAFF.

This sequence joins TRBV5-1 and TRBJ2-7, with TRBD1 as a possible D gene (6 bases). CDR1 SGHRS and CDR2 YFSETQ come from the germline V gene. CDR3 size: 13 residues. Trimming pared 5 bases from V and 3 bases from J, leaving 12 bases between. The CDR3 sequence: CASSYGDNYEQYF. The CDR3 DNA sequence: TGCGCCAGCAGTTACGGGGACAACTACGAGCAGTACTTC.

The chain employs TRBV7-9 and TRBJ2-5; unclear D gene. V lost 6 bases and J lost 5, with 13 bases in between. This CDR3 is built from 13 residues. Germline V gene lookup returns CDR1 SEHNR and CDR2 FQNEAQ (reference sequence). The CDR3 loop reads CASRQLMVETQYF. The CDR3 bases are TGTGCCAGCAGACAGTTGATGGTTGAGACCCAGTACTTC.

The chain couples TRBV29-1 to TRBJ1-2, with D tentatively TRBD1 (5 bases). From germline, CDR1 is SQVTM and CDR2 ANQGSEA. This CDR3 contains 13 residues. The germline V and J ends were trimmed by 4 bases and 4 bases, with 13 bases remaining between them. The CDR3 is CSVAGKSIYGYTF. CDR3 in DNA: TGCAGCGTTGCAGGGAAGTCCATCTATGGCTACACCTTC.

This clone was detected a few times. The V gene is TRBV7-2, the J gene TRBJ2-6; D is uncertain. The CDR3 runs to 15 residues. Germline V gene lookup returns CDR1 SGHTA and CDR2 FQGNSA. V lost 7 bases, J lost 0 bases, and 10 bases lay in between. CDR3 nucleotide sequence: TGTGCCAGCACCCCGTCGGGCTCTGGGGCCAACGTCCTGACTTTC. Translated, it gives CASTPSGSGANVLTF.

The J gene is TRBJ1-2, the V gene TRBV10-3; D not resolved. This CDR3 comprises 12 residues. Trimming shortened V by 3 bases and J by 8 bases, and 10 bases separated the two germline ends. Germline CDR1 is ENHRY and CDR2 is SYGVKD. CDR3 nucleotides: TGTGCCATCAGTGACGGTACAGAGGGCTACACCTTC. Its translation is CAISDGTEGYTF.

V gene TRBV27 combines with J gene TRBJ1-2; possibly TRBD1 for D (5 bases). CDR1 and CDR2 from the germline V gene are MNHEY and SMNVEV (reference sequence). V was trimmed by 6 bases and J by 3 bases, leaving 17 bases between them. The CDR3 contains 15 residues. The CDR3: CASSVDLDSHYGYTF. Here the CDR3 DNA reads TGTGCCAGCAGCGTTGACCTCGACAGCCACTATGGCTACACCTTC.

This clone was seen a few times. CDR3 sequence reads: CAWSLTGVNQPQHF. Here the CDR3 DNA reads TGTGCCTGGAGTCTAACAGGAGTAAATCAGCCCCAGCATTTT. The V and J genes are TRBV30 and TRBJ1-5; D possibly corresponds to TRBD1 (5 bases). The V end was cut by 2 bases, the J end by 4 bases, with 12 bases between. CDR1 GTSNPN and CDR2 SVGIG come from the germline V gene (reference sequence). The CDR3 has 14 amino acids.

This clone was counted a few times. V and J are TRBV2 and TRBJ2-1; a possible D gene is TRBD1 (6 bases). This CDR3 has 14 residues. Germline lookup yields CDR1 SNHLY and CDR2 FYNNEI. V was clipped by 8 bases and J by 9 bases, with 20 bases between them. CDR3: CASVALVGAPEQFF. As DNA, the CDR3 is TGTGCCAGCGTCGCGTTGGTGGGGGCCCCTGAGCAGTTCTTC.

This clone turned up a few times. The CDR3: CASSREPGLNTEAFF. The CDR3 DNA reads TGCGCCAGCAGCCGGGAGCCGGGGTTGAACACTGAAGCTTTCTTT. This chain uses TRBV4-3 with TRBJ1-1; D is ambiguous. CDR3 length: 15 residues. Germline V gene sequence: CDR1 LGHNA, CDR2 YSLEER. Trimming pared 4 bases from V and 0 bases from J, leaving 12 bases between.

This clone was detected a few times. This chain connects TRBV2 to TRBJ2-3, with 13 bases aligning to TRBD2. V was clipped by 7 bases and J by 2 bases; unmatched bases: 3. The CDR3 length is 15 residues. Germline lookup yields CDR1 SNHLY and CDR2 FYNNEI. For the CDR3, the DNA is TGTGCCAGCAAAGGGACTAGCGGGGCCACAGATACGCAGTATTTT. Protein sequence: CASKGTSGATDTQYF.

This clone was picked up many times. V gene TRBV27 combines with J gene TRBJ2-1; maybe TRBD2 (5 bases). CDR3 length: 14 amino acids. Per germline, CDR1 MNHEY and CDR2 SMNVEV (reference sequence). Trimming pared 2 bases from V and 7 bases from J, leaving 12 bases between. CDR3 amino acids: CASSLLTRANEQFF. DNA of the CDR3: TGTGCCAGCAGTTTACTTACGAGGGCGAATGAGCAGTTCTTC.

The rearrangement uses TRBV2 and TRBJ2-2; 12 bases align to TRBD2. The V and J ends lost 7 bases and 7 bases, in that order; junction bases with no gene match: 7. Looked up from germline, CDR1 is SNHLY and CDR2 is FYNNEI. The CDR3 is 15 residues long. This CDR3 is CASTLAGGLSGELFF. The CDR3 DNA reads TGTGCCAGCACCCTAGCGGGGGGGCTAAGCGGGGAGCTGTTTTTT.